These 17 T cell receptor beta chains were all obtained from the same sample, sequenced in a study of T-cell memory formation after mild COVID-19 (dated by TCRdb to the early 2020s). The library was obtained by 5' RACE. TCRdb shows the sequencer as Illumina NovaSeq 6000. The public reads were reanalyzed by TCRdb: fastp trimming at Q25, MiXCR alignment, in-frame beta chains only. Every entry covers one CDR3 protein and lists the most common genes and DNA from its rows. This sample holds 470,000 or so distinct CDR3 sequences; around 19% were observed only once. The ten largest clones represent roughly 8.4% of the sample. The sequencing sample was made of PBMCs or a T cell subset sorted from them (not recorded which). These receptors were obtained from an adult woman who had mild COVID-19 (a few samples of this study predate the infection). The sample titles of this study are shuffled in the database, so cell type and time point are left out; the donor was told from shared clones.

The sample holds a few counts of this clonotype. The V and J genes are TRBV20-1 and TRBJ1-6, with D maybe TRBD1 (6 bases). The germline V and J ends were trimmed by 1 base and 7 bases, with 11 bases remaining between them. The CDR3 extends over 14 amino acids. The germline V gene has CDR1 DFQATT and CDR2 SNEGSKA (reference sequence). The CDR3 is CSARGPTGNSPLHF. CDR3 sequence (DNA): TGCAGTGCTAGAGGCCCTACAGGGAATTCACCCCTCCACTTT.

This clonotype was counted only a few times. The chain joins TRBV5-1 to TRBJ1-2; 8 bases align to TRBD1. Germline CDR1 reads SGHRS; CDR2 reads YFSETQ. This CDR3 contains 16 residues. V lost 2 bases to trimming and J lost 8 bases; unmatched junction nucleotides: 14. CDR3 residues: CASSLSTGDMIWGYTF. The CDR3, as DNA: TGCGCCAGCAGCTTATCGACAGGGGACATGATCTGGGGCTACACCTTC.

This clonotype was detected ten times or more. Germline is not matched at one junction end, which may reflect a read error. J is TRBJ2-5 and V is TRBV7-2, with a tentative D call TRBD2 (6 bases). The V gene's germline CDR1 is SGHTA and CDR2 FQGNSA. The CDR3 consists of 14 residues. In nucleotides, the CDR3 is TGCGCCAGCAGCTTGGCCACCGGGGGAGAGACCCAGTACTTC. Translated: CASSLATGGETQYF. The full variable domain, in which reference TRBV7-2 and TRBJ2-5 provide the parts outside the CDR3, is GAGVSQSPSNKVTEKGKDVELRCDPISGHTALYWYRQSLGQGLEFLIYFQGNSAPDKSGLPSDRFSAERTGGSVSTLTIQRTQQEDSAVYLCASSLATGGETQYFGPGTRLLVL.

This clonotype was seen a few times. This rearrangement joins TRBV29-1 to TRBJ2-5, with a possible D match to TRBD1 (6 bases). V lost 4 bases to trimming and J lost 5 bases, with 8 bases between them. This CDR3 contains 11 residues. Per germline, CDR1 SQVTM and CDR2 ANQGSEA. The CDR3 reads CSVGGHETQYF. CDR3 nucleotide sequence: TGCAGCGTTGGGGGGCACGAGACCCAGTACTTC.

This clonotype was seen once. The chain couples TRBV29-1 to TRBJ1-2, with a tentative D call TRBD1 (5 bases). The V gene lost 4 bases and the J gene lost 2 bases, with 11 bases spanning the gap. Germline V lookup: CDR1 SQVTM, CDR2 ANQGSEA. The CDR3 length is 13 residues. CDR3 in DNA: TGCAGCGTTGGCTTTGGGGCGAACTATGGCTACACCTTC. Translation gives CSVGFGANYGYTF.

This clonotype has just a few counts. V and J are TRBV3-1 and TRBJ2-1; 10 bases map to TRBD2. This CDR3 is 14 amino acids long. V gave up 5 bases and J gave up 9 bases; unmatched junction bases: 7. Germline V gene sequence: CDR1 LGHDT, CDR2 YNNKEL (reference sequence). Here the CDR3 DNA reads TGTGCCAGCAGCTTAACCGGGACTAGCGCTGAGCAGTTCTTC. Its protein is CASSLTGTSAEQFF.

This clonotype was detected a few times. The V gene is TRBV6-5, the J gene TRBJ1-1, with a possible D match to TRBD1 (6 bases). Trimming cost V 4 bases and J 10 bases, with 16 bases left between them. Per the germline V gene, CDR1 is MNHEY and CDR2 is SVGAGI. CDR3 length: 13 amino acids. This chain's CDR3 is CASSFSRGGGAFF. Here the CDR3 DNA reads TGTGCCAGCAGTTTTTCCAGGGGTGGCGGAGCTTTCTTT.

The V call is TRBV11-3, the J call TRBJ2-3; TRBD1 matches 7 bases. Trimming took 3 bases from V and 6 from J; bases not matched to a gene: 9. From germline, CDR1 is SGHNT and CDR2 YENEEA. The CDR3 consists of 15 residues. CDR3 amino acids: CASSLGQTSKDTQYF. CDR3 in DNA: TGTGCCAGCAGCTTGGGACAGACTTCTAAGGATACGCAGTATTTT. Looking up the rest from reference TRBV11-3 and TRBJ2-3 gives the full variable domain: EAGVVQSPRYKIIEKKQPVAFWCNPISGHNTLYWYLQNLGQGPELLIRYENEEAVDDSQLPKDRFSAERLKGVDSTLKIQPAELGDSAVYLCASSLGQTSKDTQYFGPGTRLTVL.

This clonotype was counted between two and nine times. The rearrangement joins TRBV14 to TRBJ2-5; D uncertain. CDR1 and CDR2 from the germline V gene are SGHDN and FVKESK. The CDR3 runs 13 residues. V was cut by 1 base and J by 7 bases, with 10 bases left in between. The DNA for the CDR3 is TGTGCCAGCAGCCAAGTGGCGATGGGGACCCAGTACTTC. Amino acid sequence: CASSQVAMGTQYF.

The rearrangement joins TRBV15 to TRBJ2-5; the D gene is possibly TRBD2 (6 bases). The CDR3 totals 14 residues. Trimming pared 5 bases from V and 5 bases from J, leaving 15 bases between. Germline V gene sequence: CDR1 LNHNV, CDR2 YYDKDF (reference sequence). The CDR3 DNA reads TGTGCCACCAGCCAGGAGGGTTCAGGGGAGACCCAGTACTTC. Its translation: CATSQEGSGETQYF.

This clonotype was observed many times. This sequence joins TRBV10-3 and TRBJ2-1; D is unclear. The length of the CDR3 is 12 residues. Germline V gene data show CDR1 as ENHRY and CDR2 as SYGVKD. The V end was cut by 2 bases, the J end by 8 bases, with 7 bases between. The CDR3 sequence is CAISEDNHEQFF. For the CDR3, the DNA is TGTGCCATCAGTGAGGATAACCATGAGCAGTTCTTC.

The V call is TRBV5-1, the J call TRBJ2-3; D unresolved. CDR1 and CDR2 from the germline V gene are SGHRS and YFSETQ. V lost 2 bases, J lost 4 bases, and 11 bases lay in between. The CDR3 runs 14 residues. The CDR3 here is CASSFWGTADTQYF. The CDR3 nucleotides are TGCGCCAGCAGCTTCTGGGGTACGGCAGATACGCAGTATTTT.

This sequence joins TRBV29-1 and TRBJ1-1; TRBD1 is a possible D gene (5 bases). The CDR3 covers 11 residues. Trimming cost V 3 bases and J 4 bases, with 6 bases left between them. Germline-derived CDR1 and CDR2 are SQVTM and ANQGSEA. Here the CDR3 reads CSVEGGTEAFF. CDR3 coding DNA: TGCAGCGTTGAGGGGGGCACTGAAGCTTTCTTT.

Only a few counts were recorded for this clonotype. The V gene is TRBV28, the J gene TRBJ2-2; D might be TRBD1 or TRBD2, each matching 5 bases. The V gene lost 4 bases and the J gene lost 4 bases, with 16 bases spanning the gap. This CDR3 contains 16 residues. CDR1 is MDHEN, CDR2 SYDVKM, per germline. The DNA of the CDR3 is TGTGCCAGCAGTTCCCCTGGGACCACCCTCACCGGGGAGCTGTTTTTT. Its translation: CASSSPGTTLTGELFF. The full variable domain, rest sourced from reference TRBV28 and TRBJ2-2, is DVKVTQSSRYLVKRTGEKVFLECVQDMDHENMFWYRQDPGLGLRLIYFSYDVKMKEKGDIPEGYSVSREKKERFSLILESASTNQTSMYLCASSSPGTTLTGELFFGEGSRLTVL.

The table lists this clonotype with many counts. V and J are TRBV27 and TRBJ2-3; 8 nucleotides line up with TRBD2. The CDR3 is 19 residues long. Per germline, CDR1 MNHEY and CDR2 SMNVEV (reference sequence). With V trimmed by 3 bases and J by 0 bases, 14 bases remained unmatched. The CDR3 here is CASSFYGGIAGFSTDTQYF. The DNA of the CDR3 is TGTGCCAGCAGTTTCTACGGGGGGATAGCGGGATTTAGCACAGATACGCAGTATTTT.

The chain combines TRBV11-2 with TRBJ2-7; a possible D gene is TRBD2 (6 bases). The CDR3 totals 14 residues. V dropped 5 bases and J dropped 3 bases, with 14 bases sitting between them. Per germline, CDR1 SGHAT and CDR2 FQNNGV. Here the CDR3 reads CASSHRGTYYEQYF. Here the CDR3 DNA reads TGTGCCAGCAGCCACCGAGGGACTTACTACGAGCAGTACTTC. Looking up the rest from reference TRBV11-2 and TRBJ2-7 gives the full variable domain: EAGVAQSPRYKIIEKRQSVAFWCNPISGHATLYWYQQILGQGPKLLIQFQNNGVVDDSQLPKDRFSAERLKGVDSTLKIQPAKLEDSAVYLCASSHRGTYYEQYFGPGTRLTVT.

This clonotype showed up many times. The rearrangement uses TRBV20-1 and TRBJ2-2; possible D gene TRBD1, 6 bases. The CDR3 runs 15 residues. Per the germline V gene, CDR1 is DFQATT and CDR2 is SNEGSKA (reference sequence). V gave up 3 bases and J gave up 3 bases, with 14 bases separating them. CDR3 DNA sequence: TGCAGTGCTAGCCCGGGACAATGGGACACCGGGGAGCTGTTTTTT. This sequence encodes CSASPGQWDTGELFF.